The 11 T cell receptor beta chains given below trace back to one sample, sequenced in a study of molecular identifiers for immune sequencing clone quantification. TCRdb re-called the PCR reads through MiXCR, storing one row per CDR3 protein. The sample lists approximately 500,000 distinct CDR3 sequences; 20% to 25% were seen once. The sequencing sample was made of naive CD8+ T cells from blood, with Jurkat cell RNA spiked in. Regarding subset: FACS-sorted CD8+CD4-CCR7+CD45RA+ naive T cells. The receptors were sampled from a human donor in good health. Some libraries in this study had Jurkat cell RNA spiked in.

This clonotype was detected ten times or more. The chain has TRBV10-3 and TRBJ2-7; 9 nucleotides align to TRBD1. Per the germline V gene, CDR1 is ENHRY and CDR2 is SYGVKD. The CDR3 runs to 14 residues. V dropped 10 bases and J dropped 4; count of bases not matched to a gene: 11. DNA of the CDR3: TGTGCCACCGTCGCCGGGACAGGGCAATACGAGCAGTACTTC. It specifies CATVAGTGQYEQYF.

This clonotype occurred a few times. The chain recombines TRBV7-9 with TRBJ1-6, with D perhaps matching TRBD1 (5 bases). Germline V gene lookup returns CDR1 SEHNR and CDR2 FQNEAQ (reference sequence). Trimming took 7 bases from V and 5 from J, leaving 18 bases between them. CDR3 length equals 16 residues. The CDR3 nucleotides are TGTGCCAGCACCCCGGGGGACCTCTACGATAATTCACCCCTCCACTTT. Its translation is CASTPGDLYDNSPLHF.

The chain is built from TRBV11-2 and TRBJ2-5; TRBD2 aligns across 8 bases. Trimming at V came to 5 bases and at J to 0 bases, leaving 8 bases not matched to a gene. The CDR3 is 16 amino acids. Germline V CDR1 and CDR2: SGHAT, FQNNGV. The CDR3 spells CASSPGGSEHQETQYF. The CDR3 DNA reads TGTGCCAGCAGCCCGGGAGGGTCGGAACACCAAGAGACCCAGTACTTC.

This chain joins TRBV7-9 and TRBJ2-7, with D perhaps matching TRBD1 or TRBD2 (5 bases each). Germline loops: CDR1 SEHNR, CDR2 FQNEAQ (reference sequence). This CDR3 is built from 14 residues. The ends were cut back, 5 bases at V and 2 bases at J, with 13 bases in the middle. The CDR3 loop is CASSDTGTPYEQYF. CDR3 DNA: TGTGCCAGCAGCGATACCGGGACCCCCTACGAGCAGTACTTC.

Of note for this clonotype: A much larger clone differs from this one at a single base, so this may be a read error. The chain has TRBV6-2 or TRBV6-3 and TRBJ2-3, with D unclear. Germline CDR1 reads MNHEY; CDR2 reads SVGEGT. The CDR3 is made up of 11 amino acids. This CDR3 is CASSYVDKQYF. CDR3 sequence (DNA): TGTGCCAGCAGTTACGTAGATAAGCAGTATTTT.

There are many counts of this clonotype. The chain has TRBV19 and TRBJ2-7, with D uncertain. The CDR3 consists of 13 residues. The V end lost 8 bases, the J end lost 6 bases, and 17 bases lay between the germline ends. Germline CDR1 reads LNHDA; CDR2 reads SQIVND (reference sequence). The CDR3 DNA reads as TGTGCCAGTGCCGTGGGCCCATCAGCCGAGCAGTACTTC. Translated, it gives CASAVGPSAEQYF. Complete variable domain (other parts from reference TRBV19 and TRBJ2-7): DGGITQSPKYLFRKEGQNVTLSCEQNLNHDAMYWYRQDPGQGLRLIYYSQIVNDFQKGDIAEGYSVSREKKESFPLTVTSAQKNPTAFYLCASAVGPSAEQYFGPGTRLTVT.

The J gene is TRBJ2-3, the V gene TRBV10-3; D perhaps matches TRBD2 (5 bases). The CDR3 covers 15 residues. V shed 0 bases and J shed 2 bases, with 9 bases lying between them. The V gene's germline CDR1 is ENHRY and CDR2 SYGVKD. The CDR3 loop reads CAISESGVYTDTQYF. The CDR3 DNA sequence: TGTGCCATCAGTGAGTCCGGGGTATACACAGATACGCAGTATTTT.

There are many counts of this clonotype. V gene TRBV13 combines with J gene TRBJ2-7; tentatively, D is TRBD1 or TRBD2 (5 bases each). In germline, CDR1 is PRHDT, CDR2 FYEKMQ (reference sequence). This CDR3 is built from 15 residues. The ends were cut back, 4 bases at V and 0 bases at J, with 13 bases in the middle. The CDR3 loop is CASSSRGDLSYEQYF. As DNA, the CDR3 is TGTGCCAGCAGCTCCCGAGGGGACCTCTCCTACGAGCAGTACTTC.

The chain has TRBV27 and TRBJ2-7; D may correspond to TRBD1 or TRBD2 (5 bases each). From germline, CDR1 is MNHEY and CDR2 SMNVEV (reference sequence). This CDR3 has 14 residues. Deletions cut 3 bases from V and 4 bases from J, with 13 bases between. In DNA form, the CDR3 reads TGTGCCAGCAGTTTTTCCGGGGACCATTACGAGCAGTACTTC. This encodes CASSFSGDHYEQYF.

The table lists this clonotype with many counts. In DNA form, the CDR3 reads TGTGCCAGCAGTTCAAACCCCGGTAGACAGCCCCAGCATTTT. This encodes CASSSNPGRQPQHF. V and J are TRBV6-2 or TRBV6-3 and TRBJ1-5; no reliable D call. Germline CDR1 is MNHEY and CDR2 is SVGEGT. The ends were cut back, 4 bases at V and 7 bases at J, with 14 bases in the middle. The CDR3 loop spans 14 amino acids.

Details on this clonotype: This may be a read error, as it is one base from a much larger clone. DNA for the CDR3: TGCAGCGTTCCGGGGGCTGAAGCTTTCTTT. It specifies CSVPGAEAFF. The chain uses TRBV29-1 and TRBJ1-1; maybe TRBD1 (5 bases). The germline gives CDR1 SQVTM, CDR2 ANQGSEA. The length of the CDR3 is 10 residues. V lost 5 bases, J lost 6 bases, and 7 bases lay in between.